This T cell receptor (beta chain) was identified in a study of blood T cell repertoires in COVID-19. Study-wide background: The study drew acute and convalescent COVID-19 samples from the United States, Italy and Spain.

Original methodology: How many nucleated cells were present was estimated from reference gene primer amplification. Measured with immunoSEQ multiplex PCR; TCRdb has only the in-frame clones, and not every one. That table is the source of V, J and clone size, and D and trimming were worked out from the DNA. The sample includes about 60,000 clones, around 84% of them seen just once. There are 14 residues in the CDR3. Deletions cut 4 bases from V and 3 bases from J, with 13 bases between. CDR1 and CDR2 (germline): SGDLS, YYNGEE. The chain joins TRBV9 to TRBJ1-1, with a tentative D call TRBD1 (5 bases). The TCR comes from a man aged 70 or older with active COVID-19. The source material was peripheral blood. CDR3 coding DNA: TGTGCCAGCAGCCTCTTTGACAGCGACACTGAAGCTTTCTTT. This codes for CASSLFDSDTEAFF.